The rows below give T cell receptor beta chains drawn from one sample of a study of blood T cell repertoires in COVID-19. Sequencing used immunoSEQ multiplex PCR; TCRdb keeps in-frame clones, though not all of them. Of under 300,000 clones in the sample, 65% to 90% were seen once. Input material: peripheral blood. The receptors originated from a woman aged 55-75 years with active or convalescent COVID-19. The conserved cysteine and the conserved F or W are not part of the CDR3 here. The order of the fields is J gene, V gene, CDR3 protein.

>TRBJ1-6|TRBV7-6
ASSLRGGAMNNSPLH
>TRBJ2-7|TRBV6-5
ASRDRYEQY
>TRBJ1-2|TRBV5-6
ASSLISSGQGEDYGYT
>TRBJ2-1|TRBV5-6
ASSRRGVYEQF
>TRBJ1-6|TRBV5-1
ASSLAGTGASPLH
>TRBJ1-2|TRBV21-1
ASSKVLQAFYGYT
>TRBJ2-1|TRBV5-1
ASSLQGSRAYNEQF
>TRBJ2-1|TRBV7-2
ASSLASGGANEQF
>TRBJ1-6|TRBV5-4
ASSLRGNSPLH
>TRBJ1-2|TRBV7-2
ASSSGGQLANYGYT
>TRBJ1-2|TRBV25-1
ASSDRVDGYT
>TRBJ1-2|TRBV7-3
ASSLGQGAQGYT
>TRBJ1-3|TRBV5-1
ASSLGQGPGSGNTIY
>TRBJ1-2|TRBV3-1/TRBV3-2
ASSPPVGRKGYGYT
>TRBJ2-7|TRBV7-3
ASSLGTGNTYEQY
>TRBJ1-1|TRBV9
ASSVGTHMNTEAF
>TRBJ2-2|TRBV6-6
ASITGANTGELF
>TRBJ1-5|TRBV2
ASREYYSNQPQH
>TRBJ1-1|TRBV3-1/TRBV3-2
ASSSRTVNTEAF
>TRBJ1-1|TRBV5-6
ASSLGDSEAF
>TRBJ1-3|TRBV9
ASSVGSGDSGNTIY
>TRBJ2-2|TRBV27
ASTPGGAGELF
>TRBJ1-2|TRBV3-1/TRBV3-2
ASSQAPRYGYT
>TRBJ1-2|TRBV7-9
ASSFNSPGQTSYGYT
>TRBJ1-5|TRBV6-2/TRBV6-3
ASSYPGGRFRGAQH
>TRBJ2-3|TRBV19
ASIGLADPKGSTDTQY
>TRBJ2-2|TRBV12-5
ASGLSGNTGELF
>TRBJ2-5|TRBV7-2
ASSSGLAGGWYQETQY
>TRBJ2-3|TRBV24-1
ATSDPGTGNTDTQY
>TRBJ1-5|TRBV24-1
ATSGHQNQPQH
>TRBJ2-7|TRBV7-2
ASSRGGASYEQY
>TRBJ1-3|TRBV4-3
ASSQVQNSGNTIY
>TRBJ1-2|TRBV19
ASSTLSKGLLRSNYGYT
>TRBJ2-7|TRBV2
ASSVGAYEQY
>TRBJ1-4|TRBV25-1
ADPTPQQGAGEKLF
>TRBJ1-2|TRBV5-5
ASRDQGSPNYGYT
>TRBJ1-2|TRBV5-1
ASSFSGGGNYGYT
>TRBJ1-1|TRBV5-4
ASSFNMNTEAF
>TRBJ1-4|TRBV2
ASSGQGGADEKLF
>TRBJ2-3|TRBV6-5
ASNRGQGAGTQY
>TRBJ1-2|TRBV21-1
ASSKREGRAGRGSDGYT
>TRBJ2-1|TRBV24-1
ATASFGNEQF